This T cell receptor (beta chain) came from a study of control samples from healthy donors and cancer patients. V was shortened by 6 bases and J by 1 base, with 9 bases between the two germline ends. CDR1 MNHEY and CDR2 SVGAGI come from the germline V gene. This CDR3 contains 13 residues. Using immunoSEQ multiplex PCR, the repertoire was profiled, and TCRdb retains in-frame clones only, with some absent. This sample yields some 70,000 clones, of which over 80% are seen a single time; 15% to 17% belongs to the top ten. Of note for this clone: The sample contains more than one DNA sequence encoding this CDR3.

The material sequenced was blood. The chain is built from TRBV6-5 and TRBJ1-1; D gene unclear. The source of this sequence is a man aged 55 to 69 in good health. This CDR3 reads CASRQMKNTEAFF. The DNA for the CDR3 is TGTGCCAGCAGACAGATGAAGAACACTGAAGCTTTCTTT.